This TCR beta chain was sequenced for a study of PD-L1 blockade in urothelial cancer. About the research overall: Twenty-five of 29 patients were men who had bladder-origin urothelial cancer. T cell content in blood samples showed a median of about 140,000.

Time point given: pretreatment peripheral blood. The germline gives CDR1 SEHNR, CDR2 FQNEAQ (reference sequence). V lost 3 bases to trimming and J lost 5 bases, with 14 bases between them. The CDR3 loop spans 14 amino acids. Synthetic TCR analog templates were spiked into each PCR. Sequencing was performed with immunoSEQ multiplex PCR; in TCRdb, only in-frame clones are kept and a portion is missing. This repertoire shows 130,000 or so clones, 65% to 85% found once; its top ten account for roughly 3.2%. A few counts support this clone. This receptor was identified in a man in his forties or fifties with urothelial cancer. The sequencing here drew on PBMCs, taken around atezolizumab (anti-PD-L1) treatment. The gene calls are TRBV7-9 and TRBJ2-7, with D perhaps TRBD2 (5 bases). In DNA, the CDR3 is TGTGCCAGCAGCTTTCGTCAGCCCGGGGACGAGCAGTACTTC. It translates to CASSFRQPGDEQYF.